This T cell receptor (beta chain) was recorded in a study of blood T cell repertoires in COVID-19. Study overall: The samples span acute and convalescent COVID-19 from the United States, Italy and Spain. In each case, the material was cDNA or gDNA derived from T cells, B-cell-depleted T cells, or PBMCs.

Methods used by the authors: From reference gene primer amplification, estimates of nucleated cell counts were derived. This table comes from immunoSEQ multiplex PCR, and its TCRdb copy is limited to in-frame clones, with some not included. The V and J calls and clone size were taken over from that table, and D and trimming were inferred from the DNA. The profile shows some 300,000 clones, around 86% of them singletons. The CDR3 extends over 14 amino acids. The V end was cut by 0 bases, the J end by 5 bases, with 10 bases between. In germline, CDR1 is SGDLS, CDR2 YYNGEE. Sequencing used peripheral blood. This TCR was recovered from a man between 65 and 85 years old with acute or convalescent COVID-19. V usage is TRBV9 and J usage is TRBJ2-3; D gene ambiguous. CDR3 residues: CASSVGVERDTQYF. The DNA for the CDR3 is TGTGCCAGCAGCGTAGGTGTAGAGAGAGATACGCAGTATTTT.